This T cell receptor (beta chain) appears in the sequencing data of a study of memory CD4+ T cells and cytomegalovirus serostatus. About the study: Of the healthy Belgian adults, 9 were CMV seropositive and fewer than 30 seronegative. Study results and limitations: Median bootstrapped AUC for CMV status was about 0.94 originally, about 0.9 US-trained. About 40% of the roughly 160 known CMV-associated TCRbeta sequences appeared in CD4+ memory. Suggested: most of the CMV-linked TCR signature lies in CD4+ memory cells.

Sequencing used immunoSEQ multiplex PCR; TCRdb keeps in-frame clones, though not all of them. The repertoire consists of approximately 53,000 clones, with approximately 80% occurring once and the leading ten covering roughly 0.6%. Concerning this clone itself: The target antigen is unknown.

This CDR3 comprises 13 residues. Trimming cost V 2 bases and J 3 bases, with 8 bases left between them. CDR1 is SNHLY, CDR2 FYNNEI, per germline. The sort gate was single viable CD3+CD4+CD8-CD45RO+ cells for memory CD4+ T cells. The sequence came from an adult in good health and CMV-seronegative. Specimen: memory CD4+ T cells from blood. V is TRBV2 and J is TRBJ2-7, with a possible D match to TRBD1 (6 bases). Here the CDR3 reads CASSEYRVYEQYF. The CDR3, as DNA: TGTGCCAGCAGTGAATACAGGGTCTACGAGCAGTACTTC.